This T cell receptor beta chain derives from a study of T-cell memory formation after mild COVID-19. Study-level points and caveats: Clones contracting over day 15 to 85 were CD4/CD8 balanced, with later expanders leaning CD4+.

CDR1 is LGHNA, CDR2 YNFKEQ, per germline. V dropped 0 bases and J dropped 2 bases, with 7 bases sitting between them. CDR3 length equals 15 residues. TCRdb re-analysed the 5' RACE reads in MiXCR, keeping a single row per CDR3 protein. The sample holds roughly 200,000 distinct CDR3 sequences, about 20% seen once. This clonotype was seen more than once but under ten times. The target antigen is unknown. The chain recombines TRBV4-2 with TRBJ2-2; D not certain. Specimen: PBMCs or a T cell subset sorted from them (not recorded which). The TCR sequence derives from an adult woman who had mild COVID-19 (a few samples of this study predate the infection). Cell type and time point are not known. CDR3 DNA: TGTGCCAGCAGCCAAGATACGACAAACACCGGGGAGCTGTTTTTT. This codes for CASSQDTTNTGELFF.